Shown below are 2 T cell receptor beta chains from a single sample sequenced in a study of PD-1 blockade in classical Hodgkin lymphoma (dated by TCRdb to about 2020). Libraries were constructed by the immunoSEQ multiplex PCR assay. The immuneACCESS repertoire file appears here via TCRdb, limited to in-frame rearrangements. These files lack a portion of the clones; in checked studies, under half of the deficit traces to unresolved V genes, and the cause of the others is not known. The sample table holds tens of thousands of clones, of which roughly 89% were seen once. The top ten clonotypes cover 9.5% to 12% of the sample. This sample's time point label indicates: cycle 2 day 1 (C2D1) of nivolumab. Every trial patient had relapsed following autologous stem cell transplantation, and prior brentuximab vedotin exposure was what differed among cohorts A, B and C. The sequencing used peripheral blood mononuclear cells (PBMCs), collected before the second cycle of nivolumab. These receptors originate from a human donor with classical Hodgkin lymphoma.

DNA of the CDR3: TGTGCCAGCAGTCCCCAGTTTGGGGGGCGGGTAAATGGCTACACCTTC. Its translation is CASSPQFGGRVNGYTF. The chain joins TRBV28 to TRBJ1-2, with D possibly being TRBD1 (6 bases). The CDR3 runs to 16 residues. V was shortened by 5 bases and J by 6 bases, with 22 bases between the two germline ends. Germline CDR1 reads MDHEN; CDR2 reads SYDVKM.

The chain recombines TRBV5-6 with TRBJ1-6, with TRBD1 as a possible D gene (5 bases). CDR1 SGHDT and CDR2 YYEEEE come from the germline V gene. The V gene lost 2 bases and the J gene lost 2 bases, with 20 bases spanning the gap. The CDR3 consists of 19 residues. The CDR3 DNA follows: TGTGCCAGCAGCTTTGGCACCTCCGGGACGGGACCCTATAATTCACCCCTCCACTTT. Its protein is CASSFGTSGTGPYNSPLHF.